This TCR beta chain was profiled in a study of T cells in Graves' hyperthyroidism and ophthalmopathy. Study-level findings and limits: A 13 V-J signature model discriminated ophthalmopathy versus stable hyperthyroidism. Most expanded thyroid clonotypes above 0.001 recurred in blood. Progression to ophthalmopathy was predicted a median of about six months early.

Note on this clonotype: Its antigen is not known. The germline gene is not matched at one end of the junction; a read error may be the cause.

The source material, RNA transcripts, was used to amplify TCR beta CDR3 regions. RT-PCR in the first round (using the HTBI primer set) targeted the TCR CDR3. TCRdb fed the multiplex PCR reads into MiXCR, producing one record per CDR3 protein. The data contain hundreds of thousands of distinct CDR3 sequences, roughly 45% of them singletons. The CDR3 contains 15 residues. The V gene's germline CDR1 is ENHRY and CDR2 SYGVKD. This TCR came from an adult man with Graves' disease, either hyperthyroidism or ophthalmopathy (not recorded which). The chain has TRBV10-3 and TRBJ1-1, with a weak D call TRBD1 (5 bases). Sequenced input: peripheral blood or thyroid tissue (not recorded which). The CDR3 DNA reads as TGTGCCAGCAGTACGGGACGGGGAGTCCTGACTGAAGCTTTCTTT. Its translation: CASSTGRGVLTEAFF.